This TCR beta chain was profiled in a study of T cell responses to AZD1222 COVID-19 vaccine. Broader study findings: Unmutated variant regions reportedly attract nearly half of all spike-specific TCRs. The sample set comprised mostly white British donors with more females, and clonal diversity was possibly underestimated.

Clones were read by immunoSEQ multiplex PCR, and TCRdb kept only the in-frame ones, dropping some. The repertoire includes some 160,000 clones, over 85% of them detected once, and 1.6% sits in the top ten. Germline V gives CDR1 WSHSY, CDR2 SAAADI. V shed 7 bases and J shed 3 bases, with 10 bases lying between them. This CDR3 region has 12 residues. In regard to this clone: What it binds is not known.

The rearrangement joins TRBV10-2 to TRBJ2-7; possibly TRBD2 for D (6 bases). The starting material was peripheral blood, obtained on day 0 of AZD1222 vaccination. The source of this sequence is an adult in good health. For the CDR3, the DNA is TGCGCCAGCACGGGAGAAGGCTACGAGCAGTACTTC. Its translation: CASTGEGYEQYF.